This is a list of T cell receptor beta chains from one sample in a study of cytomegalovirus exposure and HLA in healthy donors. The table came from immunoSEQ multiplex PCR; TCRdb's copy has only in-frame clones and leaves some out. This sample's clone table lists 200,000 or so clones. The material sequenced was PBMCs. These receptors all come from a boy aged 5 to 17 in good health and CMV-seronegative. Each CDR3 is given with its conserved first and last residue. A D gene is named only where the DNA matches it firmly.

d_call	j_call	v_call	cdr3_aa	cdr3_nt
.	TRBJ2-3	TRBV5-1	CASSTNGASTDTQYF	TGCGCCAGCAGCACCAATGGGGCGAGCACAGATACGCAGTATTTT
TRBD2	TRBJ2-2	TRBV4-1	CASSPQLAGINTGELFF	TGCGCCAGCAGCCCACAACTAGCGGGGATTAACACCGGGGAGCTGTTTTTT
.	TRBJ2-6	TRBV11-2	CASSLRRTAGANVLTF	TGTGCCAGCAGCTTAAGGCGGACAGCTGGGGCCAACGTCCTGACTTTC
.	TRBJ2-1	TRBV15	CATSAAYNEQFF	TGTGCCACCAGTGCGGCCTACAATGAGCAGTTCTTC
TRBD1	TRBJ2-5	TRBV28	CASSSPGTGETQYF	TGTGCCAGCAGTTCCCCCGGGACAGGGGAGACCCAGTACTTC
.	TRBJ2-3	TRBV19	CASAPSLGTHTDTQYF	TGTGCCAGCGCGCCATCACTAGGGACACACACAGATACGCAGTATTTT
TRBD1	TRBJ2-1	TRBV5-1	CASSVGQGGYNEQFF	TGCGCCAGCAGCGTAGGACAGGGTGGTTACAATGAGCAGTTCTTC
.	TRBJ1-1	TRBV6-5	CATRFLQGNTEAFF	TGTGCCACCCGCTTCCTACAGGGGAACACTGAAGCTTTCTTT
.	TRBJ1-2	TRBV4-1	CASSQGRERANYGYTF	TGCGCCAGCAGCCAAGGTAGGGAGAGGGCTAACTATGGCTACACCTTC
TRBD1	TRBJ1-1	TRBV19	CASRTGTVNTEAFF	TGTGCCAGTAGGACCGGGACAGTGAACACTGAAGCTTTCTTT
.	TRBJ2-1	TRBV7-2	CASSLASEHNEQFF	TGTGCCAGCAGCTTAGCTAGCGAACACAATGAGCAGTTCTTC
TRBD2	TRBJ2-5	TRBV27	CASSLATSGVETQYF	TGTGCCAGCAGTTTAGCGACTAGCGGGGTTGAGACCCAGTACTTC
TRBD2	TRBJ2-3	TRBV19	CASSMHRTSGRTDTQYF	TGTGCCAGTAGTATGCATAGGACTAGCGGGCGCACAGATACGCAGTATTTT
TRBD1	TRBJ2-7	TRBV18	CASSPLPRTGGVEQYF	TGTGCCAGCTCACCACTTCCGAGGACAGGGGGCGTCGAGCAGTACTTC
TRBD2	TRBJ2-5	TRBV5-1	CASNHWTGGPEETQYF	TGCGCCAGCAATCATTGGACGGGGGGGCCCGAGGAGACCCAGTACTTC
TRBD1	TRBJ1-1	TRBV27	CASSPRQGFAEAFF	TGTGCCAGCAGTCCCCGACAGGGGTTCGCTGAAGCTTTCTTT
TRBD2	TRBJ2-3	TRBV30	CACYRSGGATDTQYF	TGTGCCTGTTATCGAAGCGGGGGGGCCACAGATACGCAGTATTTT
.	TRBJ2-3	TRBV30	CAWSTGGGTDTQYF	TGTGCCTGGAGTACGGGGGGCGGGACAGATACGCAGTATTTT
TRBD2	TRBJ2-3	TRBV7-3	CASSLSASGGANTQYF	TGTGCCAGCAGCTTATCGGCTAGCGGGGGGGCAAATACGCAGTATTTT
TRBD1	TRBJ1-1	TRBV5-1	CASSAGTAEAFF	TGCGCCAGCAGCGCGGGGACAGCTGAAGCTTTCTTT
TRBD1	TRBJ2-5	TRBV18	CASSPVKGTGKETQYF	TGTGCCAGCTCACCAGTGAAAGGGACAGGAAAAGAGACCCAGTACTTC
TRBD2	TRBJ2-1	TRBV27	CASAWAGGTTNEQFF	TGTGCCAGCGCTTGGGCGGGGGGCACTACCAATGAGCAGTTCTTC
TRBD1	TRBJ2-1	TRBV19	CASSYPGQHNEQFF	TGTGCCAGTAGTTACCCGGGACAGCACAATGAGCAGTTCTTC
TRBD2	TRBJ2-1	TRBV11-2	CASATLGGLGAHNEQFF	TGTGCCAGCGCGACTTTGGGGGGACTAGGGGCCCACAATGAGCAGTTCTTC
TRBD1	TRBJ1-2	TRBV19	CARQRQGNGYTF	TGTGCCAGGCAGAGACAGGGAAATGGCTACACCTTC
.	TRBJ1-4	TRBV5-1	CASSPLKGEGEKLFF	TGCGCCAGCAGCCCCTTAAAAGGGGAGGGTGAAAAACTGTTTTTT
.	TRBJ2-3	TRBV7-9	CASSLDTMTF	TGTGCCAGCAGCTTGGACACGATGACTTTT
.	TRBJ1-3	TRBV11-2	CASSLDRQTGNTIYF	TGTGCCAGCAGCTTAGACCGACAGACCGGAAACACCATATATTTT